One T cell receptor (beta chain) is described in this entry. No antigen is known for it. PCR used 60 Vbeta primers and 13 Jbeta primers. Measured with immunoSEQ multiplex PCR; TCRdb has only the in-frame clones, and not every one. Among about 200,000 clones listed, around 77% were seen once. Germline V lookup: CDR1 MNHEY, CDR2 SVGAGI. V was shortened by 2 bases and J by 7 bases, with 9 bases between the two germline ends. The CDR3 consists of 14 residues. The data were obtained in a study of cytomegalovirus exposure and HLA in healthy donors. General study findings and limits: For cytomegalovirus status, the classifier reportedly gave diagnoses with high specificity and sensitivity.

Source material: PBMCs. This TCR came from a woman aged 25 to 39 in good health and CMV-seronegative. The chain has TRBV6-5 and TRBJ1-6, with a tentative D call TRBD1 (6 bases). The DNA for the CDR3 is TGTGCCAGCAGTTACAGGGGGAAGAATTCACCCCTCCACTTT. This gives the protein CASSYRGKNSPLHF.